Sequencing of this TCR beta chain was carried out in a study of persistence of HIV-infected CD4 T cells (dated by TCRdb to 2018 to 2020). Background for the entire study: CMV- and HIV-1 Gag-responding CD4+ T cells were isolated from ART-treated individuals so that antigen-driven clonal expansion of HIV-1-infected cells could be examined. Apart from a couple of participants who underwent leukapheresis at a single time point, peripheral blood samples of up to 180 mL were collected from participants at multiple time points. Cross-participant TCR cluster analysis included 8 participants for CMV and 6 or 7 participants for Gag. Suppressive ART had been received by participants for a median of about eight years. Proviral sequencing was used to assess clonality among infected cells, whereas TCRbeta sequencing gauged the clonality of all cells within each sorted population.

The investigation overall reported the following: Significantly lower TCRbeta richness was observed in CMV- and Gag-responding cells than in anti-CD3/anti-CD28-responding cells, and higher oligoclonality was observed in CMV-responding cells than in CD3/CD28-stimulated and Gag-responding cells. Antigen-responding cells were enriched for expanded CDR3beta sequences that were degenerate, which suggests that CD4+ responses to CMV and Gag underwent convergent selection. Restriction of bulk TCR analyses to the rare CMV-responding cells that actually carried HIV-1 proviruses was not possible. Within the same sorted populations, TCR oligoclonality correlated with proviral oligoclonality. Only a small number of individuals took part in the study, and the range of antigens tested was limited.

What the treatment or condition label conveys for this sample: suppressive antiretroviral therapy. Lysates of CMV-infected fibroblasts at about 9.5 ug/mL were used to stimulate the cells. Nonresponding CD40L-negative CD69-negative CD45RO-high memory CD4+ T cells were sorted as memory populations depleted of antigen-responding cells. HIV-1-infected adults in whom suppressive ART had been started during chronic infection were enrolled as participants. For at least 4 years, the participants' plasma HIV-1 RNA had been undetectable, below 50 copies/mL. To be included, participants needed a CD4+ T cell count above 400 cells/uL and a positive CMV serology. Before stimulation, PBMCs were isolated using density centrifugation and then depleted of CD8+ T cells. Stimulation of CD8-depleted PBMCs was carried out for about 20 hours with anti-CD28/CD49d costimulation, CD40-blocking antibody and enfuvirtide, to prevent new infections. Cells were sorted on a Beckman Coulter MoFlo Legacy or XDP sorter, with propidium iodide excluding dead cells. For samples with more than one million cells, genomic DNA was extracted with the QIAamp DNA Mini Kit, and for all other samples the Quick-DNA Microprep Kit was used.

The junction carries 14 bases between V and J, which are trimmed by 2 bases and 4 bases respectively. Per the germline V gene (reference sequence), LNHDA is the CDR1 and SQIVND is the CDR2. Spanning cysteine to phenylalanine, the CDR3 consists of 15 amino acids. Only the CDR3 DNA is retained, 45 bases long and in frame from the first base. This clone occurred a few times. Its antigen is still unknown. No base qualities exist here, and no much larger clone lies one base off it. The immunoSEQ hsTCRB assay version 4, run in survey mode, was used to sequence TCRbeta repertoires from genomic DNA. For TCRbeta sequencing, genomic DNA was diluted to around 11 ng/uL, with up to roughly 1 ug used per sample. On the study's bioinformatics: Analysis of the TCRbeta data was done in ImmunoSeq Analyzer 3.0, and diversity was computed on productive nucleotide rearrangements. Using the Immunarch R package, lower-bound TCR diversity was estimated with the improved Chao index and clonality was estimated with the Gini coefficient. When different nucleotide rearrangements encoded the same CDR3beta amino acid sequence, each rearrangement was treated as a distinct clonotype. Differential abundance analysis identified TCRbeta sequences significantly enriched in antigen-responding cells relative to anti-CD3/anti-CD28-activated cells. Using predicted peptide-MHC specificity as the basis, GLIPH2 grouped TCRs into clusters, both for each participant individually and for the merged data sets that combined participants. Held by TCRdb, this immuneACCESS table contains in-frame sequences only and omits some clones. Under half of the omission traces to an unresolved V gene where checked; the cause of the rest is unknown. The D gene and trimming were derived from the DNA, and the V and J assignments and clone size from that table. In this sample the table shows around 48,000 clones, 70% to 80% of which occur a single time. 3% of the sample lies in the top ten.

The specimen was CD4+ T cells sorted from PBMCs after roughly 17-hour stimulation, collected from a patient who received antiretroviral therapy. According to the study, the label for this sample's cell subset or site signals: CD40L-CD69- CD45RO-high memory CD4 T cells not responding to CMV lysate. The chain is assembled from TRBV19 and TRBJ1-2; there is no confident call for the D gene. The source is an adult man with HIV who was CMV-seropositive. The nucleotides are TGTGCCAGTAGTATAAGAATCGGATCCCCCTATGGCTACACCTTC. Its product reads: CASSIRIGSPYGYTF.